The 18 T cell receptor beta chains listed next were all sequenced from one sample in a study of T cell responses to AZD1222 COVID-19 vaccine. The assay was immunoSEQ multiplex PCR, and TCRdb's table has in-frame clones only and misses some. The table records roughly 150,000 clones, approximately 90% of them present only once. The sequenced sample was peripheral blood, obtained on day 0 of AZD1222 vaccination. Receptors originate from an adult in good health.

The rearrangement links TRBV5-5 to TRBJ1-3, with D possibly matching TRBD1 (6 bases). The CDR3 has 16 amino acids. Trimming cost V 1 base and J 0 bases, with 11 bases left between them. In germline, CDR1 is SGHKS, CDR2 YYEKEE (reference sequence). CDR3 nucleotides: TGTGCCAGCAGCTTGCTACCGGACAGCTCTGGAAACACCATATATTTT. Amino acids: CASSLLPDSSGNTIYF.

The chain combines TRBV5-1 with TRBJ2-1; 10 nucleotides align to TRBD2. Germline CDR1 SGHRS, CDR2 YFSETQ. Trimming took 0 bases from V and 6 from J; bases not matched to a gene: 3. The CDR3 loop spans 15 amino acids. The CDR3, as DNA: TGCGCCAGCAGCTTGGCAAGCGGGAGGGCCAATGAGCAGTTCTTC. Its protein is CASSLASGRANEQFF.

The CDR3 protein is CASSVGAANYGYTF. The CDR3 DNA reads as TGTGCCAGCAGCGTAGGGGCCGCCAACTATGGCTACACCTTC. This chain joins TRBV9 and TRBJ1-2, with D uncertain. The V end was cut by 0 bases, the J end by 2 bases, with 8 bases between. Germline CDR1 is SGDLS and CDR2 is YYNGEE. CDR3 length: 14 amino acids.

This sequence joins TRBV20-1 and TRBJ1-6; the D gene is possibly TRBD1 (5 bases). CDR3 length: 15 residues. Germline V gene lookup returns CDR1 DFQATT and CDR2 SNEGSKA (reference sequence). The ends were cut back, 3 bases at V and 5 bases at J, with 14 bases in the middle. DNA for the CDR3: TGCAGTGCTAGTGGGGACGGATCCCATAATTCACCCCTCCACTTT. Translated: CSASGDGSHNSPLHF.

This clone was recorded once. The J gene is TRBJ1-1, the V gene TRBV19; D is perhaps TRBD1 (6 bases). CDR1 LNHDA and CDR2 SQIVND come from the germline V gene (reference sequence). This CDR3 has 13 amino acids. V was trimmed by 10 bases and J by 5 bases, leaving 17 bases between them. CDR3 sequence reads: CATFEQGRTEAFF. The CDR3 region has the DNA TGTGCCACCTTCGAGCAGGGGCGGACTGAAGCTTTCTTT.

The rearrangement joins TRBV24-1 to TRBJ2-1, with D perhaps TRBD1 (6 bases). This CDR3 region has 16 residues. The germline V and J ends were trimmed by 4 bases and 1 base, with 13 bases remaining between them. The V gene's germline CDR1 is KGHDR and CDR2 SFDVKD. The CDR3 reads CATSEKSGQSYNEQFF. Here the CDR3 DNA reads TGTGCCACCAGTGAAAAAAGCGGACAGTCCTACAATGAGCAGTTCTTC.

CDR3: CASSYRGSGANVLTF. The CDR3, as DNA: TGTGCCAGCAGTTACAGGGGCTCTGGGGCCAACGTCCTGACTTTC. The genes are TRBV6-2 or TRBV6-3 and TRBJ2-6, with D possibly being TRBD1 (5 bases). CDR3 size: 15 residues. Germline assignment: CDR1 MNHEY and CDR2 SVGEGT. Trimming pared 2 bases from V and 0 bases from J, leaving 5 bases between.

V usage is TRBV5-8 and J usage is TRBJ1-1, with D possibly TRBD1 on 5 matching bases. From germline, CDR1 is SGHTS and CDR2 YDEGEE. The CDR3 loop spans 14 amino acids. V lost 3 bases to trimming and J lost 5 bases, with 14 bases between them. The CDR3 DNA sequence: TGTGCCAGCAGCTGGGACCCAGGGAGAACTGAAGCTTTCTTT. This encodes CASSWDPGRTEAFF.

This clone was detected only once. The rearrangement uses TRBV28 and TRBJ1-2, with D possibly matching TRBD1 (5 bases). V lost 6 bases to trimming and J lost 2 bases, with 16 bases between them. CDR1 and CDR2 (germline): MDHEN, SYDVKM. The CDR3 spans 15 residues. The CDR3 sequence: CASSSRGYGNYGYTF. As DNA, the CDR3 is TGTGCCAGCAGCTCGAGGGGTTATGGGAACTATGGCTACACCTTC.

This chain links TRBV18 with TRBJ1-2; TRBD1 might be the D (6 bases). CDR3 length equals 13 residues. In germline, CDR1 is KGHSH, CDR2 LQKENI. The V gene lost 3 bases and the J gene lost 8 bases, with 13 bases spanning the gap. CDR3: CASSPLKGEGYTF. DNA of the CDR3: TGTGCCAGCTCACCTCTGAAGGGGGAAGGCTACACCTTC. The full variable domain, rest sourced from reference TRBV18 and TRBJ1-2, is NAGVMQNPRHLVRRRGQEARLRCSPMKGHSHVYWYRQLPEEGLKFMVYLQKENIIDESGMPKERFSAEFPKEGPSILRIQQVVRGDSAAYFCASSPLKGEGYTFGSGTRLTVV.

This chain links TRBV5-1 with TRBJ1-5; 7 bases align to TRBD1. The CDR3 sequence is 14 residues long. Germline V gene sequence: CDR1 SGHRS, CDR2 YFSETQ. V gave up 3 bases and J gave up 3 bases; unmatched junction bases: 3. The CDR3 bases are TGCGCCAGCAGCTCGGGACAGAACAATCAGCCCCAGCATTTT. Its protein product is CASSSGQNNQPQHF.

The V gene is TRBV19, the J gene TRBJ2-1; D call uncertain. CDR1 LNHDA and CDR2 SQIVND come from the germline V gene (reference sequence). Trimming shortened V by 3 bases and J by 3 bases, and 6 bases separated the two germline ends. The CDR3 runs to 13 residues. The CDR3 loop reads CASSILIYNEQFF. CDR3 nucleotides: TGTGCCAGTAGTATTCTCATCTACAATGAGCAGTTCTTC.

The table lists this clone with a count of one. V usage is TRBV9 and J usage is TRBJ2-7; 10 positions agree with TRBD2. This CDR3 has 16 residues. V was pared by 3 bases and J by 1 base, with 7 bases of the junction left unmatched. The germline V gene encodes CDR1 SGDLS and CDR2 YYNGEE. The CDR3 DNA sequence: TGTGCCAGCAGCGAATCTAGCGGGAGCATATCCTACGAGCAGTACTTC. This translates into CASSESSGSISYEQYF.

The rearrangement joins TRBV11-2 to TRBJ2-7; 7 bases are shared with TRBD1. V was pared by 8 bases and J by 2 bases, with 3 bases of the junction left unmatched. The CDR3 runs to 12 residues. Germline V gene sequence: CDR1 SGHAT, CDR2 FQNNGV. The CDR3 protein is CASGGQTYEQYF. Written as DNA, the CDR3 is TGTGCCAGCGGGGGACAGACCTACGAGCAGTACTTC.

CDR3 sequence reads: CASSPAAGGYGYTF. CDR3 in DNA: TGTGCCAGCAGTCCCGCGGCGGGCGGGTATGGCTACACCTTC. J is TRBJ1-2 and V is TRBV28, with D uncertain. CDR3 length equals 14 residues. Trimming removed 5 bases from V and 5 bases from J, with 15 bases in between. Germline assignment: CDR1 MDHEN and CDR2 SYDVKM.

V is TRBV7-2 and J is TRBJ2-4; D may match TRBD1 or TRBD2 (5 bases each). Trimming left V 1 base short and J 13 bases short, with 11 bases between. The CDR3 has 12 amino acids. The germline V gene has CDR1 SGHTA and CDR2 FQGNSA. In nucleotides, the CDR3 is TGTGCCAGCAGCTTAGATAGGGACGAACAGTACTTC. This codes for CASSLDRDEQYF.

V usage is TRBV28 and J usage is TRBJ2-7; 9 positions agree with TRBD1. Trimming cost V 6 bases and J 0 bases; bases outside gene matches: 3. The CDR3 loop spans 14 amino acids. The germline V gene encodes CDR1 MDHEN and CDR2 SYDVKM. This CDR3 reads CASSLQGASYEQYF. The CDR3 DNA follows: TGTGCCAGCAGCCTACAGGGGGCCTCCTACGAGCAGTACTTC.

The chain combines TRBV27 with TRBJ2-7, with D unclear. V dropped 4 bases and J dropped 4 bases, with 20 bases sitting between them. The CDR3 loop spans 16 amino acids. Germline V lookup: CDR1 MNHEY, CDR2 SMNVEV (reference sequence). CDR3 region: CASSSDTKPTRYEQYF. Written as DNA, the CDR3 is TGTGCCAGCAGTTCCGACACCAAGCCCACCCGATACGAGCAGTACTTC.